These 17 T cell receptor beta chains originate from one sample sequenced in a study of cytomegalovirus exposure and HLA in healthy donors (dated by TCRdb to about 2017). The library was generated by the immunoSEQ multiplex PCR assay. A mixture of 60 forward primers for TCR Vbeta segments and 13 reverse primers for TCR Jbeta segments was used in the multiplex PCR. Imported from immuneACCESS, the table was reduced by TCRdb to in-frame sequences with V and J called. These copies leave out some clones; in studies compared against another copy, an unresolved V gene accounts for under half, and the cause of the remainder is not known. Recorded for this sample are about 200,000 clones; roughly 80% of them occurred a single time. 2.9% of the sample is held by the ten biggest clonotypes. The specimen sequenced was PBMCs. The receptors stem from a young man in good health and CMV-seronegative.

V usage is TRBV27 and J usage is TRBJ1-5; no clear D. This CDR3 is built from 13 residues. V lost 4 bases to trimming and J lost 6 bases, with 10 bases between them. Germline V lookup: CDR1 MNHEY, CDR2 SMNVEV (reference sequence). CDR3 nucleotides: TGTGCCAGCAGTTCCGGTAGAGGTCAGCCCCAGCATTTT. Encoded protein: CASSSGRGQPQHF.

V usage is TRBV9 and J usage is TRBJ1-2, with D possibly TRBD1 on 6 matching bases. V dropped 1 base and J dropped 6 bases, with 10 bases sitting between them. The CDR3 extends over 13 amino acids. Germline assignment: CDR1 SGDLS and CDR2 YYNGEE. CDR3 DNA: TGTGCCAGCAGCGTATCAGGGGAGAATGGCTACACCTTC. Its protein is CASSVSGENGYTF.

This chain connects TRBV7-2 to TRBJ2-7; 8 nucleotides align to TRBD2. V lost 1 base to trimming and J lost 4 bases; unmatched junction nucleotides: 6. This CDR3 region has 15 residues. Germline CDR1 SGHTA, CDR2 FQGNSA. The CDR3 spells CASSLELAAPYEQYF. As DNA, the CDR3 is TGTGCCAGCAGCTTAGAACTAGCGGCCCCTTACGAGCAGTACTTC.

CDR3 in DNA: TGCGCCAGCAGCTTGGGACAGGGGCCGAACTATGGCTACACCTTC. Its protein is CASSLGQGPNYGYTF. The rearrangement joins TRBV5-1 to TRBJ1-2; 8 positions agree with TRBD1. The CDR3 has 15 residues. Unmatched junction bases numbered 3, after V lost 0 bases and J lost 2 bases. The germline V gene encodes CDR1 SGHRS and CDR2 YFSETQ.

The chain recombines TRBV28 with TRBJ1-1; TRBD1 aligns across 11 bases. The CDR3 runs 15 residues. V shed 5 bases and J 3 bases; nucleotides not matched to a gene: 5. Looked up from germline, CDR1 is MDHEN and CDR2 is SYDVKM. CDR3 bases: TGTGCCAGCAGTGGACCGGGACAGGGGGACACTGAAGCTTTCTTT. It yields the protein CASSGPGQGDTEAFF. The complete variable domain, with remaining parts taken from reference TRBV28 and TRBJ1-1, reads DVKVTQSSRYLVKRTGEKVFLECVQDMDHENMFWYRQDPGLGLRLIYFSYDVKMKEKGDIPEGYSVSREKKERFSLILESASTNQTSMYLCASSGPGQGDTEAFFGQGTRLTVV.

This clone was seen a single time. The chain combines TRBV2 with TRBJ1-2; D not certain. CDR1 is SNHLY and CDR2 is FYNNEI in the germline V gene. The CDR3 loop spans 13 amino acids. Trimming removed 2 bases from V and 0 bases from J, with 4 bases in between. The CDR3 nucleotides are TGTGCCAGCAGTGAACGGGCTAACTATGGCTACACCTTC. As protein: CASSERANYGYTF.

The genes are TRBV6-5 and TRBJ2-5, with a possible D match to TRBD2 (5 bases). Near its end, the DNA agrees better with TRBJ2-7, so the J call may be wrong. This CDR3 contains 11 residues. Looked up from germline, CDR1 is MNHEY and CDR2 is SVGAGI. CDR3 sequence reads: CASSIGVEQYF. Here the CDR3 DNA reads TGTGCCAGCAGTATCGGGGTCGAGCAGTACTTC.

This sequence joins TRBV6-6 and TRBJ2-7; the D is unclear. This CDR3 has 13 residues. Looked up from germline, CDR1 is MNHNY and CDR2 is SVGAGI (reference sequence). V lost 8 bases, J lost 3 bases, and 14 bases lay in between. The DNA for the CDR3 is TGTGCCAGCCAGATAGCCCCCCGCTACGAGCAGTACTTC. It yields the protein CASQIAPRYEQYF.

J is TRBJ2-5 and V is TRBV14; 9 nucleotides agree with TRBD2. Losses at the gene ends were 0 bases for V and 5 bases for J; bases not matched to a gene: 13. There are 18 residues in the CDR3. CDR1 and CDR2 (germline): SGHDN, FVKESK. The CDR3 spells CASSQDWSGGPLKETQYF. The CDR3 bases are TGTGCCAGCAGCCAAGATTGGAGCGGGGGGCCTTTGAAGGAGACCCAGTACTTC.

This clone turned up a few times. The chain employs TRBV6-1 and TRBJ1-1; 7 bases map to TRBD1. Germline trimming cut 10 bases from V and 4 bases from J; bases unmatched to any gene: 9. Germline CDR1 is MNHNS and CDR2 is SASEGT. This CDR3 region has 13 residues. The CDR3 here is CATLRTGGTEAFF. CDR3 DNA sequence: TGTGCCACCCTCCGGACAGGCGGCACTGAAGCTTTCTTT.

V gene TRBV27 combines with J gene TRBJ2-2, with 7 positions matching TRBD1. Germline CDR1 MNHEY, CDR2 SMNVEV (reference sequence). The V gene end was trimmed by 8 bases and the J gene end by 4 bases; junction bases not matched to a gene: 7. This CDR3 has 14 amino acids. The DNA of the CDR3 is TGTGCCAGCGCGTTCCCAGGGGGCACCGGGGAGCTGTTTTTT. Amino acids: CASAFPGGTGELFF.

The table lists this clone with a few counts. This chain connects TRBV5-1 to TRBJ2-3; 8 bases are a match to TRBD2. V dropped 6 bases and J dropped 1; count of bases not matched to a gene: 7. This CDR3 spans 15 amino acids. Germline CDR1 is SGHRS and CDR2 is YFSETQ. The CDR3 loop is CASKLGLVGTDTQYF. The DNA of the CDR3 is TGCGCCAGCAAATTGGGACTAGTGGGCACAGATACGCAGTATTTT.

V gene TRBV6-1 combines with J gene TRBJ1-2; D gene ambiguous. V lost 1 base and J 1 base, leaving 10 bases between the germline ends. CDR1 and CDR2 (germline): MNHNS, SASEGT. This CDR3 has 15 residues. This CDR3 reads CASSEGLRVNYGYTF. The CDR3 DNA reads TGTGCCAGCAGTGAAGGGTTACGGGTTAACTATGGCTACACCTTC.

The rearrangement joins TRBV27 to TRBJ1-2, with 7 bases fitting TRBD1. Germline V CDR1 and CDR2: MNHEY, SMNVEV (reference sequence). The CDR3 covers 15 residues. Trimming cost V 0 bases and J 0 bases; bases outside gene matches: 1. The CDR3 DNA follows: TGTGCCAGCAGTTTATCGACAGGGACTAACTATGGCTACACCTTC. This gives the protein CASSLSTGTNYGYTF.

This chain uses TRBV6-5 with TRBJ2-2; the match to TRBD1 covers 7 bases. The CDR3 spans 13 residues. V gave up 6 bases and J gave up 4 bases; unmatched junction bases: 2. Per germline, CDR1 MNHEY and CDR2 SVGAGI. The CDR3 nucleotides read TGTGCCAGCAGACAGGGGTCCACCGGGGAGCTGTTTTTT. The encoded protein is CASRQGSTGELFF.

The V and J genes are TRBV27 and TRBJ2-5; D may be TRBD2 (6 bases). CDR3 length equals 14 residues. V dropped 4 bases and J dropped 2 bases, with 11 bases sitting between them. Germline-derived CDR1 and CDR2 are MNHEY and SMNVEV (reference sequence). This CDR3 reads CASSSRDLQETQYF. The CDR3 DNA reads as TGTGCCAGCAGTTCTCGGGACTTACAAGAGACCCAGTACTTC.

This clone was detected a few times. The CDR3: CASIQGNEQYF. In DNA form, the CDR3 reads TGTGCCAGCATTCAGGGTAACGAGCAGTACTTC. The rearrangement uses TRBV19 and TRBJ2-7; D possibly corresponds to TRBD1 (5 bases). The germline gives CDR1 LNHDA, CDR2 SQIVND (reference sequence). The CDR3 is made up of 11 amino acids. V lost 9 bases and J 5 bases, leaving 11 bases between the germline ends.